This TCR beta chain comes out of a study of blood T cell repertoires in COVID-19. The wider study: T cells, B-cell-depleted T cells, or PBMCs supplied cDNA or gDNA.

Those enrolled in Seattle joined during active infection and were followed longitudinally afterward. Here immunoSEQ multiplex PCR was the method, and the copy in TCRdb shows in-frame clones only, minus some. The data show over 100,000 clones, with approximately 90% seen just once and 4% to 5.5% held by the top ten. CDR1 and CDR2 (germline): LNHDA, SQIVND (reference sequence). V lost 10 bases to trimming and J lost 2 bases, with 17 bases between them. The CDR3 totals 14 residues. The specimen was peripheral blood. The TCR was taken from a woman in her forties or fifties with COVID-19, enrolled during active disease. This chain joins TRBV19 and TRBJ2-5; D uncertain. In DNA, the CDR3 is TGTGCCACTAACCGAGGAAACCTTCAAGAGACCCAGTACTTC. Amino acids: CATNRGNLQETQYF.